The 30 T cell receptor beta chains in this list originate from one sample, sequenced in a study of CD8 T cells in ankylosing spondylitis (dated 2017 in TCRdb). Library generation was performed with 5' RACE. Sequencing used an Illumina HiSeq 2500. TCRdb reprocessed the public reads (quality trimming at Q25 with fastp, clone calling with MiXCR) and kept in-frame beta chains. Entries that share a CDR3 protein sequence are merged under the most common genes and DNA. The sample table holds 120,000 to 150,000 distinct CDR3 sequences, of which roughly 8.4% were seen once. The ten largest clones represent more than 7% of the sample. Sequenced material: synovial fluid, either unsorted or a sorted T cell fraction (not recorded which). Source of these receptors: a male donor with ankylosing spondylitis.

This clonotype was detected once. One junction end disagrees with the germline gene, perhaps due to a read error. The gene calls are TRBV30 and TRBJ2-3; the D gene is possibly TRBD2 (5 bases). CDR1 and CDR2 (germline): GTSNPN, SVGIG (reference sequence). The CDR3 sequence is 13 residues long. This CDR3 reads CAWGVGGTDTQYF. CDR3 nucleotides: TGTGCCTGGGGTGTGGGCGGGACAGATACGCAGTATTTT. Full variable domain (remainder filled in from reference TRBV30 and TRBJ2-3): SQTIHQWPATLVQPVGSPLSLECTVEGTSNPNLYWYRQAAGRGLQLLFYSVGIGQISSEVPQNLSASRPQDRQFILSSKKLLLSDSGFYLCAWGVGGTDTQYFGPGTRLTVL.

This clonotype has at least ten counts. The gene calls are TRBV20-1 and TRBJ2-7; 10 bases are shared with TRBD2. The germline gives CDR1 DFQATT, CDR2 SNEGSKA (reference sequence). V was clipped by 5 bases and J by 2 bases; unmatched bases: 3. The CDR3 is 13 residues long. Written as DNA, the CDR3 is TGCAGTGCTCAAGCGGGAGGGCCCTACGAGCAGTACTTC. This gives the protein CSAQAGGPYEQYF.

This clonotype was observed at least ten times. V is TRBV20-1 and J is TRBJ2-3, with D unclear. Germline CDR1 reads DFQATT; CDR2 reads SNEGSKA (reference sequence). V dropped 6 bases and J dropped 4 bases, with 26 bases sitting between them. This CDR3 has 17 amino acids. This CDR3 is CSAPLPPGSPDADTQYF. The CDR3 DNA is TGCAGTGCGCCTCTTCCCCCCGGATCCCCTGACGCAGATACGCAGTATTTT.

The table lists this clonotype with a few counts. This chain links TRBV20-1 with TRBJ2-3, with D unclear. This CDR3 has 13 residues. Germline CDR1 reads DFQATT; CDR2 reads SNEGSKA (reference sequence). V lost 0 bases and J 4 bases, leaving 8 bases between the germline ends. This CDR3 is CSARDNVADTQYF. In nucleotides, the CDR3 is TGCAGTGCTAGAGATAATGTGGCAGATACGCAGTATTTT.

The chain uses TRBV15 and TRBJ1-5; the match to TRBD1 covers 8 bases. Germline assignment: CDR1 LNHNV and CDR2 YYDKDF (reference sequence). J was trimmed by 7 bases and V by 3 bases; bases with no gene match: 5. This CDR3 is built from 14 residues. The CDR3 sequence: CATSRTGVGQPQHF. CDR3 coding DNA: TGTGCCACCAGCAGGACAGGGGTCGGGCAGCCCCAGCATTTT.

The sample holds many counts of this clonotype. The chain uses TRBV18 and TRBJ1-2; D is unclear. Germline CDR1 reads KGHSH; CDR2 reads LQKENI. V was cut by 4 bases and J by 8 bases, with 17 bases left in between. The CDR3 sequence is 14 residues long. In nucleotides, the CDR3 is TGTGCCAGCTCACAGGGCCTCACAGACGGGGGCTACACCTTC. It is translated as CASSQGLTDGGYTF.

The V and J genes are TRBV30 and TRBJ2-1; D gene uncertain. There are 11 residues in the CDR3. Germline assignment: CDR1 GTSNPN and CDR2 SVGIG (reference sequence). The ends were cut back, 3 bases at V and 4 bases at J, with 4 bases in the middle. CDR3 DNA: TGTGCCTGGAGGACATACAATGAGCAGTTCTTC. Residues: CAWRTYNEQFF.

This clonotype was seen at least ten times. The rearrangement links TRBV9 to TRBJ1-6; tentative D call: TRBD1 (5 bases). The CDR3 contains 14 residues. V was shortened by 3 bases and J by 7 bases, with 11 bases between the two germline ends. Germline V gene data show CDR1 as SGDLS and CDR2 as YYNGEE. The CDR3 sequence: CASSAGPRNSPLHF. In DNA, the CDR3 is TGTGCCAGCAGCGCGGGACCGAGGAATTCACCCCTCCACTTT.

This clonotype was seen repeatedly, ten times or more. J is TRBJ1-1 and V is TRBV5-5, with D uncertain. There are 15 residues in the CDR3. CDR1 and CDR2 (germline): SGHKS, YYEKEE (reference sequence). V shed 0 bases and J shed 0 bases, with 9 bases lying between them. Here the CDR3 reads CASSLGWRMNTEAFF. In DNA form, the CDR3 reads TGTGCCAGCAGCTTGGGTTGGCGGATGAACACTGAAGCTTTCTTT. The complete variable domain, with remaining parts taken from reference TRBV5-5 and TRBJ1-1, reads DAGVTQSPTHLIKTRGQQVTLRCSPISGHKSVSWYQQVLGQGPQFIFQYYEKEERGRGNFPDRFSARQFPNYSSELNVNALLLGDSALYLCASSLGWRMNTEAFFGQGTRLTVV.

This clonotype was counted many times. The J gene is TRBJ2-7, the V gene TRBV10-3; D might be TRBD1 or TRBD2, each matching 5 bases. Germline CDR1 reads ENHRY; CDR2 reads SYGVKD. Trimming cost V 3 bases and J 5 bases, with 20 bases left between them. The CDR3 length is 16 residues. The CDR3 bases are TGTGCCATCAGTGAATTCAGGAGCGCCAGGGACCACGAGCAGTACTTC. Translating it yields CAISEFRSARDHEQYF.

This clonotype was seen ten or more times. This chain uses TRBV5-1 with TRBJ1-1; D unclear. There are 14 residues in the CDR3. Germline CDR1 reads SGHRS; CDR2 reads YFSETQ. The V end was cut by 3 bases, the J end by 1 base, with 10 bases between. The CDR3 sequence: CASSSGFANTEAFF. The CDR3 nucleotides are TGCGCCAGCAGCTCGGGGTTCGCGAACACTGAAGCTTTCTTT. Variable domain in full (rest from reference TRBV5-1 and TRBJ1-1): KAGVTQTPRYLIKTRGQQVTLSCSPISGHRSVSWYQQTPGQGLQFLFEYFSETQRNKGNFPGRFSGRQFSNSRSEMNVSTLELGDSALYLCASSSGFANTEAFFGQGTRLTVV.

The chain links TRBV21-1 to TRBJ1-2; TRBD1 is taken as the D call from the table, unchecked against the DNA. TRBV21-1 is given as a pseudogene. The CDR3 has 17 residues. CDR3 sequence: CASSNLGQGAKDYGYTF. Written as DNA, the CDR3 is TGTGCCAGCAGCAATTTGGGACAGGGGGCTAAGGACTATGGCTACACCTTC.

This clonotype counts as medium-sized (0.01 to 0.1%). The rearrangement links TRBV12-3 or TRBV12-4 to TRBJ1-4; a weak D match, TRBD1 (5 bases). Trimming took off 5 bases at V and 8 bases at J, with 12 bases between the two ends. The CDR3 consists of 13 residues. The CDR3 DNA is TGTGCCAGCAGTCCCAGGACATACGAAAAACTGTTTTTT. Translated: CASSPRTYEKLFF.

As concerns this clonotype: The junction does not match germline at one end; this may be a read error. The chain carries TRBV6-5 and TRBJ2-6; D is possibly TRBD1 (5 bases). CDR3 length: 15 amino acids. Germline CDR1 MNHEY, CDR2 SVGAGI. The CDR3 coding sequence is TGTGCCAGCACTTCCCGTAGGGCTGGGGCCAACGTCCTGCCTTTC. Its translation is CASTSRRAGANVLPF.

This clonotype was seen a handful of times. The chain joins TRBV9 to TRBJ2-5; D perhaps matches TRBD2 (6 bases). CDR3 size: 17 residues. The germline V and J ends were trimmed by 0 bases and 3 bases, with 18 bases remaining between them. The germline gives CDR1 SGDLS, CDR2 YYNGEE. This CDR3 reads CASSVAPPRGGKETQYF. The CDR3, as DNA: TGTGCCAGCAGCGTAGCCCCCCCTCGGGGAGGAAAAGAGACCCAGTACTTC. Looking up the rest from reference TRBV9 and TRBJ2-5 gives the full variable domain: DSGVTQTPKHLITATGQRVTLRCSPRSGDLSVYWYQQSLDQGLQFLIQYYNGEERAKGNILERFSAQQFPDLHSELNLSSLELGDSALYFCASSVAPPRGGKETQYFGPGTRLLVL.

This clonotype appeared many times. Here the CDR3 reads CSAHDRNYEQYF. CDR3 coding DNA: TGCAGTGCACACGACAGGAACTACGAGCAGTACTTC. The V and J genes are TRBV20-1 and TRBJ2-7; tentative D call: TRBD1 (6 bases). Germline V CDR1 and CDR2: DFQATT, SNEGSKA (reference sequence). V was cut by 6 bases and J by 3 bases, with 12 bases left in between. The CDR3 consists of 12 residues.

V usage is TRBV2 and J usage is TRBJ2-7; D possibly corresponds to TRBD2 (6 bases). The germline V and J ends were trimmed by 5 bases and 6 bases, with 35 bases remaining between them. The CDR3 contains 20 residues. Looked up from germline, CDR1 is SNHLY and CDR2 is FYNNEI. DNA of the CDR3: TGTGCCAGCAGTAGGCGGGGTCGCGACTCCTACGCTGACCAGGCCTCCGAGCAGTACTTC. Amino acid sequence: CASSRRGRDSYADQASEQYF.

This clonotype was seen many times. The J gene is TRBJ2-1, the V gene TRBV20-1; TRBD2 is a possible D gene (6 bases). Germline CDR1 and CDR2: DFQATT and SNEGSKA (reference sequence). Between the trimmed V and J ends, which lost 3 bases and 10 bases, there was a span of 13 bases. This CDR3 contains 12 residues. The CDR3 sequence is CSARSGVREQFF. CDR3 coding DNA: TGCAGTGCTAGGTCGGGAGTACGCGAGCAGTTCTTC.

The chain is built from TRBV19 and TRBJ1-2; D is perhaps TRBD1 (6 bases). Germline values: CDR1 LNHDA, CDR2 SQIVND (reference sequence). The CDR3 totals 14 residues. Deletions cut 8 bases from V and 3 bases from J, with 16 bases between. CDR3 in DNA: TGTGCCAGTGGCAGGGGCAGGGAGGACTATGGCTACACCTTC. Translation gives CASGRGREDYGYTF.

The V and J genes are TRBV2 and TRBJ1-2, with 9 bases identical to TRBD1. The germline V gene encodes CDR1 SNHLY and CDR2 FYNNEI. The CDR3 spans 14 residues. The V gene end was trimmed by 10 bases and the J gene end by 5 bases; junction bases not matched to a gene: 11. For the CDR3, the DNA is TGTGCCACTACAACAGGGGGCCGAACATATGGCTACACCTTC. Translating it yields CATTTGGRTYGYTF.

The chain employs TRBV6-5 and TRBJ2-1; 7 bases match TRBD2. This CDR3 comprises 16 residues. Germline CDR1 is MNHEY and CDR2 is SVGAGI. J was trimmed by 2 bases and V by 2 bases; bases with no gene match: 6. The CDR3 sequence is CASSYVGGSPYNEQFF. The CDR3 nucleotides are TGTGCCAGCAGTTACGTCGGCGGGAGCCCCTACAATGAGCAGTTCTTC.

This clonotype turned up a few times. The gene calls are TRBV5-6 and TRBJ2-5, with D possibly matching TRBD1 (6 bases). Germline V gene data show CDR1 as SGHDT and CDR2 as YYEEEE. Trimming cost V 2 bases and J 5 bases, with 19 bases left between them. The CDR3 has 16 amino acids. CDR3 loop: CASSLDTGFLWETQYF. CDR3 nucleotide sequence: TGTGCCAGCAGCTTAGACACAGGGTTTTTGTGGGAGACCCAGTACTTC.

This clonotype turned up a few times. The chain carries TRBV20-1 and TRBJ1-5; maybe TRBD1 (6 bases). The CDR3 is 16 amino acids. V was cut by 3 bases and J by 3 bases, with 18 bases left in between. Germline V lookup: CDR1 DFQATT, CDR2 SNEGSKA (reference sequence). CDR3 protein: CSARGHSSAHNQPQHF. The DNA of the CDR3 is TGCAGTGCTAGGGGACACTCCTCGGCGCACAATCAGCCCCAGCATTTT.

This clonotype was detected ten times or more. The chain is built from TRBV7-3 and TRBJ2-2; perhaps TRBD2 as D (5 bases). Germline V gene lookup returns CDR1 SGHTA and CDR2 FQGTGA. The V end was cut by 4 bases, the J end by 6 bases, with 18 bases between. CDR3 length: 16 residues. Here the CDR3 reads CASSSERSGQPGELFF. The CDR3 DNA reads as TGTGCCAGCAGCTCCGAGCGGTCGGGTCAACCCGGGGAGCTGTTTTTT.

This clonotype was observed at least ten times. The chain uses TRBV7-2 and TRBJ1-1, with TRBD1 as a possible D gene (5 bases). Per germline, CDR1 SGHTA and CDR2 FQGNSA. V was shortened by 6 bases and J by 0 bases, with 17 bases between the two germline ends. The CDR3 has 16 residues. CDR3 region: CASRPFSTAMNTEAFF. CDR3 DNA: TGTGCCAGCAGACCCTTTTCGACAGCCATGAACACTGAAGCTTTCTTT.

Ten or more counts support this clonotype. This chain connects TRBV7-2 to TRBJ1-3; D ambiguous. V shed 5 bases and J shed 0 bases, with 14 bases lying between them. CDR3 length equals 16 residues. CDR1 and CDR2 (germline): SGHTA, FQGNSA. CDR3 coding DNA: TGTGCCAGCAGCCCCCGGACCGAGAGCTCTGGAAACACCATATATTTT. It encodes CASSPRTESSGNTIYF.

This clonotype turned up a few times. This sequence joins TRBV4-2 and TRBJ2-2; 7 positions agree with TRBD2. In germline, CDR1 is LGHNA, CDR2 YNFKEQ. Losses at the gene ends were 10 bases for V and 0 bases for J; bases not matched to a gene: 8. CDR3 length equals 15 residues. Here the CDR3 reads CATSRERTNTGELFF. The CDR3 nucleotides are TGTGCCACCTCGCGGGAGCGCACGAACACCGGGGAGCTGTTTTTT.

In this sample, this clonotype turned up many times. The chain's CDR3 is CSALPGLFEAFF. DNA for the CDR3: TGCAGTGCCCTGCCGGGCCTCTTTGAAGCTTTCTTT. The chain has TRBV20-1 and TRBJ1-1; no clear D. Per the germline V gene, CDR1 is DFQATT and CDR2 is SNEGSKA (reference sequence). V was pared by 6 bases and J by 7 bases, with 15 bases between. CDR3 length: 12 amino acids.

The sample holds a few counts of this clonotype. The chain is built from TRBV20-1 and TRBJ2-5; TRBD2 matches 9 bases. V dropped 4 bases and J dropped 0; count of bases not matched to a gene: 9. This CDR3 is built from 16 residues. Germline V gene lookup returns CDR1 DFQATT and CDR2 SNEGSKA (reference sequence). The CDR3 DNA follows: TGCAGTGCTACCAACCCGACTAGCGGAAACCAAGAGACCCAGTACTTC. Its protein is CSATNPTSGNQETQYF.

The V gene is TRBV12-3 or TRBV12-4, the J gene TRBJ2-7; 9 nucleotides agree with TRBD1. The ends lost 6 bases at V and 6 bases at J; junction bases unmatched: 6. The CDR3 consists of 13 residues. In nucleotides, the CDR3 is TGTGCCAGCAGCAGACAGGGGGGGACCGAGCAGTACTTC. Translated, it gives CASSRQGGTEQYF.